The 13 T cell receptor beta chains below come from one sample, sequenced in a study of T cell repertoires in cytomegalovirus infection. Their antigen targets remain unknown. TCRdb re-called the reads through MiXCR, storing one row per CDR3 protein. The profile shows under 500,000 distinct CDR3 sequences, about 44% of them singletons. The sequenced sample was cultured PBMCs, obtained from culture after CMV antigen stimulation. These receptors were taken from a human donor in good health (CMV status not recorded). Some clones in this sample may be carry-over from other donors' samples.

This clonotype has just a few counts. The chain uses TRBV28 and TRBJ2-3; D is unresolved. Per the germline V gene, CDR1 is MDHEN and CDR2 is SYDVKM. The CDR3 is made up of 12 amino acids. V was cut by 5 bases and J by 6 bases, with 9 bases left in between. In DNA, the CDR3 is TGTGCCAGCAGTGGGCTAGTGGATACGCAGTATTTT. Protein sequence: CASSGLVDTQYF.

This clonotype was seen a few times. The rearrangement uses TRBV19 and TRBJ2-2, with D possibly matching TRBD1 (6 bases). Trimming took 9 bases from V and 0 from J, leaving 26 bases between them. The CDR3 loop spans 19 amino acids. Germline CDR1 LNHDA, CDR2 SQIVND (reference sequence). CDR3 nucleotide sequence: TGTGCCAGCTCAGGGGTCGGGATCCGCGCGCGCGCGAACACCGGGGAGCTGTTTTTT. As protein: CASSGVGIRARANTGELFF.

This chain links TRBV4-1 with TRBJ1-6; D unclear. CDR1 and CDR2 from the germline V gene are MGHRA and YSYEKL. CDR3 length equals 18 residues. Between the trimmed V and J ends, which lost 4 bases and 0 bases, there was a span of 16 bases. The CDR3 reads CASSRGGELSSYNSPLHF. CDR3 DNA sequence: TGCGCCAGCAGCCGTGGAGGCGAACTAAGCTCCTATAATTCACCCCTCCACTTT.

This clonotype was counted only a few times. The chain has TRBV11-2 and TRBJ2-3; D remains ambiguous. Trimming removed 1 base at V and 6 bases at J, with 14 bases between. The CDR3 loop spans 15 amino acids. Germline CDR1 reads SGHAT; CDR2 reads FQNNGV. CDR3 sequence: CASSLGSTAPDTQYF. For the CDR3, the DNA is TGTGCCAGCAGCTTAGGGTCCACTGCTCCGGATACGCAGTATTTT.

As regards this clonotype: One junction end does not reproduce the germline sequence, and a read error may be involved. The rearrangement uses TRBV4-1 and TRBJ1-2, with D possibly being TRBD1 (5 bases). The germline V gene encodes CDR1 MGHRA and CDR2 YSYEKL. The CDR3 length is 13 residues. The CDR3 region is CASSQVGPYGYTF. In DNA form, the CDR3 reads TGTGCCAGCAGCCAAGTGGGGCCCTATGGCTACACCTTC.

The CDR3, as DNA: TGTGCCAGCAGGGCGGGACTAGCGAGTAATGAGCAGTTCTTC. It specifies CASRAGLASNEQFF. The chain has TRBV7-2 and TRBJ2-1, with 10 bases that match TRBD2. Germline V lookup: CDR1 SGHTA, CDR2 FQGNSA. The V gene end was trimmed by 6 bases and the J gene end by 7 bases; junction bases not matched to a gene: 6. The CDR3 has 14 residues.

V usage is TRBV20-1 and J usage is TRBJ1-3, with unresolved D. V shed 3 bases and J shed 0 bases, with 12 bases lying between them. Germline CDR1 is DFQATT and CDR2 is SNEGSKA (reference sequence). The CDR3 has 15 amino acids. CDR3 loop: CSASNTIPSGNTIYF. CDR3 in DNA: TGCAGTGCTAGTAACACAATCCCCTCTGGAAACACCATATATTTT.

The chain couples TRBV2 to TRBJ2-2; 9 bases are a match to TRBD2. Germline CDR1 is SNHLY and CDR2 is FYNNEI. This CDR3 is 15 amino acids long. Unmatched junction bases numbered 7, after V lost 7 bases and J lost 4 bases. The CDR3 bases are TGTGCCAGCACTGTTAGCGGGAGTGTCACCGGGGAGCTGTTTTTT. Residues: CASTVSGSVTGELFF.

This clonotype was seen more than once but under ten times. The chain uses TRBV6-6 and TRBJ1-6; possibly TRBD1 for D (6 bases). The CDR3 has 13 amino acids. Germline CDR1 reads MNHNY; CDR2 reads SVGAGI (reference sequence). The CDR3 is CVITGAGNSPLHF. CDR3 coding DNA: TGTGTCATCACGGGGGCGGGTAATTCACCCCTCCACTTT.

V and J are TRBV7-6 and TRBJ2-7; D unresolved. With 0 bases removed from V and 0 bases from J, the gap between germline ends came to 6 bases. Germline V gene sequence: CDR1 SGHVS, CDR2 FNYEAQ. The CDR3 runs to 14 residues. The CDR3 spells CASSLAGNSYEQYF. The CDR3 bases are TGTGCCAGCAGCTTAGCGGGGAACTCCTACGAGCAGTACTTC.

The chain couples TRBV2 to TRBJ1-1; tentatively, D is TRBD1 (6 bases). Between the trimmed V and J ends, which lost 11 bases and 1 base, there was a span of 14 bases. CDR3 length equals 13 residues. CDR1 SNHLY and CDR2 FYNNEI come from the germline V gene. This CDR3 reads CADRGGTNTEAFF. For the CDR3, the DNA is TGTGCCGATAGGGGGGGTACGAACACTGAAGCTTTCTTT. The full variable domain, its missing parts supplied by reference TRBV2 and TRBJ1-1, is EPEVTQTPSHQVTQMGQEVILRCVPISNHLYFYWYRQILGQKVEFLVSFYNNEISEKSEIFDDQFSVERPDGSNFTLKIRSTKLEDSAMYFCADRGGTNTEAFFGQGTRLTVV.

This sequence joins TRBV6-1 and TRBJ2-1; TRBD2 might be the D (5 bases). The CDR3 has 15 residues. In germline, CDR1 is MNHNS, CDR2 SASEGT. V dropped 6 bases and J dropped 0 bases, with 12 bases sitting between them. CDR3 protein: CASSRRRYSYNEQFF. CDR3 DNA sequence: TGTGCCAGCAGCCGCAGGAGGTACTCCTACAATGAGCAGTTCTTC.

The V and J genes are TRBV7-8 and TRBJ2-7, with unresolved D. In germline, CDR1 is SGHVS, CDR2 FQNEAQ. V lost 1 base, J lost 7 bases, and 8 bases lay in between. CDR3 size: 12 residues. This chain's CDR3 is CASSLGLREQYF. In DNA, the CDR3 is TGTGCCAGCAGCTTAGGCCTGAGGGAGCAGTACTTC.